This T cell receptor beta chain was sequenced for a study of cytomegalovirus exposure and HLA in healthy donors. The method was immunoSEQ multiplex PCR; TCRdb's version includes in-frame clones alone and lacks a portion of them. The sample carries approximately 180,000 clones, about 83% recorded once. Germline CDR1 reads MNHEY; CDR2 reads SVGAGI. The CDR3 spans 15 residues. With 6 bases clipped from V and 4 bases from J, the junction kept 11 bases outside the gene matches. This sequence joins TRBV6-5 and TRBJ1-2, with 7 nucleotides matching TRBD1. This clonotype originated in a woman aged 25 to 39 in good health and CMV-seronegative. Specimen: PBMCs. CDR3 amino acids: CASRPVRDSFYGYTF. The CDR3 nucleotides are TGTGCCAGCAGACCCGTCCGGGACAGTTTCTATGGCTACACCTTC.